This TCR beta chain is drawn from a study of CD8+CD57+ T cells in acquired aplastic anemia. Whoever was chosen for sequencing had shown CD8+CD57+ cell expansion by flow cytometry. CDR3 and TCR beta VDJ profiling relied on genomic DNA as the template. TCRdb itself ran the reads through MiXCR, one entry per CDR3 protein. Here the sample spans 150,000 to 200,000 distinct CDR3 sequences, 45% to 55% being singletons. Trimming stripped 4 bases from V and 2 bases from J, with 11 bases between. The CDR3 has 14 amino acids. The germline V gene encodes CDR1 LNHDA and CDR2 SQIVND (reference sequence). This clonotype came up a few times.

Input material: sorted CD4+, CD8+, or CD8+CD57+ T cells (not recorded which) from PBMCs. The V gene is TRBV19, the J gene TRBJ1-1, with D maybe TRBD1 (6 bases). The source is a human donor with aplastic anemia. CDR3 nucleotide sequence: TGTGCCAGTAGTAGGGAGGGGGAAAACACTGAAGCTTTCTTT. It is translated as CASSREGENTEAFF. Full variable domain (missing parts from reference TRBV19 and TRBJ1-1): DGGITQSPKYLFRKEGQNVTLSCEQNLNHDAMYWYRQDPGQGLRLIYYSQIVNDFQKGDIAEGYSVSREKKESFPLTVTSAQKNPTAFYLCASSREGENTEAFFGQGTRLTVV.